This T cell receptor (beta chain) was obtained from a study of blood T cell repertoires in COVID-19. Study context: Whether acute or convalescent, the COVID-19 samples came from the United States, Italy and Spain.

The CDR3 is made up of 16 amino acids. V lost 7 bases and J 0 bases, leaving 16 bases between the germline ends. The V gene's germline CDR1 is WNHNN and CDR2 SYGVQD (reference sequence). Those enrolled in Seattle joined during active infection and were followed longitudinally afterward. This clone occurred a few times. As originally analysed: Nucleated cell counts were estimated from reference gene primer amplification. Clones were read by immunoSEQ multiplex PCR, and TCRdb kept only the in-frame ones, dropping some. V and J calls and clone size are copied from that table; D and trimming were computed from the DNA. Of around 400,000 clones listed, approximately 89% are singletons.

The V gene is TRBV10-1, the J gene TRBJ1-3; perhaps TRBD1 as D (6 bases). This receptor was taken from a woman aged 60-75 years with COVID-19, enrolled during active disease. The specimen sequenced was peripheral blood. In DNA, the CDR3 is TGCGCCAGCATGACCGACAGGCGAAGCTCTGGAAACACCATATATTTT. Translating it yields CASMTDRRSSGNTIYF.